This T cell receptor (beta chain) was sequenced for a study of prognosis after radiotherapy for stage I lung cancer. Turning to the study itself: Newly diagnosed primary stage I lung tumors were present in 12 to 15 patients, and oligometastatic NSCLC after surgical resection of the primary tumor was present in about five patients. Post-radiotherapy, distant metastases were observed in several patients (median around seven months), whereas no significant progression was observed in some 15.

From genomic DNA, TCR beta CDR3 was amplified by two-round multiplex PCR. Primers targeting each individual TRBV and TRBJ gene were applied in first-round PCR. Amplification in the second PCR round was performed with universal primers. Via MiXCR, TCRdb re-called the multiplex PCR reads, giving one row per CDR3 protein. The sample yields 50,000 to 75,000 distinct CDR3 sequences, roughly 29% seen once. Note on this clonotype: The antigen remains unidentified. Possible read error: a much larger clone is one base away.

Study results and caveats: Some patients went on to develop distant metastases. Their Shannon entropy after stereotactic body radiation therapy was lower, and its change from baseline was also lower.

Per germline, CDR1 LNHDA and CDR2 SQIVND (reference sequence). This CDR3 has 13 residues. The TCR comes from a donor of 50 years or more with non-small cell lung cancer. The gene calls are TRBV19 and TRBJ1-3; D gene uncertain. The specimen was PBMCs, collected before or after stereotactic body radiation therapy (not recorded which). CDR3 loop: CASSFRAGKTIYF. The CDR3 nucleotides are TGTGCCAGTAGTTTCAGAGCTGGAAAAACCATATATTTT.